Following are 23 T cell receptor beta chains from one sample sequenced in a study of glioma-infiltrating T cells after dendritic cell vaccination. Sequenced by immunoSEQ multiplex PCR; TCRdb stores in-frame clones only, minus some. The data hold around 100,000 clones, with roughly 79% observed a single time. The input for sequencing was blood, taken before dendritic cell vaccination. The receptors come from a human donor with glioblastoma.

V gene TRBV6-5 combines with J gene TRBJ2-5; D uncertain. Germline CDR1 reads MNHEY; CDR2 reads SVGAGI. The CDR3 is 13 residues long. Trimming left V 6 bases short and J 5 bases short, with 13 bases between. The CDR3 sequence: CASSLRRRETQYF. CDR3 DNA sequence: TGTGCCAGCAGCCTCCGAAGGCGGGAGACCCAGTACTTC.

This rearrangement joins TRBV4-1 to TRBJ1-1; maybe TRBD1 (6 bases). The germline gives CDR1 MGHRA, CDR2 YSYEKL. This CDR3 has 15 amino acids. V was pared by 4 bases and J by 3 bases, with 15 bases between. The CDR3 reads CASSLGGEGDTEAFF. In nucleotides, the CDR3 is TGCGCCAGCAGCCTAGGGGGGGAGGGAGACACTGAAGCTTTCTTT.

The rearrangement uses TRBV10-1 and TRBJ2-3, with unresolved D. Germline CDR1 is WNHNN and CDR2 is SYGVQD (reference sequence). Trimming pared 4 bases from V and 2 bases from J, leaving 7 bases between. This CDR3 is 13 amino acids long. The CDR3 spells CASSGTATDTQYF. The CDR3 DNA follows: TGCGCCAGCAGTGGAACAGCCACAGATACGCAGTATTTT.

The chain employs TRBV10-1 and TRBJ2-7; 10 bases are a match to TRBD2. Germline V CDR1 and CDR2: WNHNN, SYGVQD (reference sequence). CDR3 length equals 15 residues. V trimming: 3 bases; J trimming: 5 bases; junction bases outside the gene matches: 7. This CDR3 is CASSEISGGADEQYF. As DNA, the CDR3 is TGCGCCAGCAGTGAAATAAGCGGGGGGGCAGACGAGCAGTACTTC.

A few counts support this clone. The rearrangement uses TRBV7-9 and TRBJ1-4, with 8 bases identical to TRBD1. CDR3 size: 16 residues. Trimming at V came to 5 bases and at J to 7 bases, leaving 12 bases not matched to a gene. Germline V gene data show CDR1 as SEHNR and CDR2 as FQNEAQ (reference sequence). The CDR3 sequence: CASSTYRGGRSEKLFF. CDR3 nucleotide sequence: TGTGCCAGCAGCACCTACAGGGGGGGGCGGAGTGAAAAACTGTTTTTT. Full variable domain (outside the CDR3, taken from reference TRBV7-9 and TRBJ1-4): DTGVSQNPRHKITKRGQNVTFRCDPISEHNRLYWYRQTLGQGPEFLTYFQNEAQLEKSRLLSDRFSAERPKGSFSTLEIQRTEQGDSAMYLCASSTYRGGRSEKLFFGSGTQLSVL.

A few counts support this clone. The chain couples TRBV5-5 to TRBJ1-1; the match to TRBD1 covers 7 bases. V was pared by 4 bases and J by 4 bases, with 1 base of the junction left unmatched. Germline V gene lookup returns CDR1 SGHKS and CDR2 YYEKEE (reference sequence). The CDR3 runs to 12 residues. The CDR3 loop is CASSQGGTEAFF. The CDR3 DNA reads as TGTGCCAGCAGCCAGGGGGGCACTGAAGCTTTCTTT.

The V and J genes are TRBV5-1 and TRBJ1-4; 7 bases are a match to TRBD1. Germline V CDR1 and CDR2: SGHRS, YFSETQ. The CDR3 contains 18 residues. The ends lost 0 bases at V and 0 bases at J; junction bases unmatched: 8. CDR3 protein: CASSLDGTAAPTNEKLFF. CDR3 sequence (DNA): TGCGCCAGCAGCTTGGACGGGACAGCAGCACCAACTAATGAAAAACTGTTTTTT.

The rearrangement uses TRBV7-6 and TRBJ2-2; D perhaps matches TRBD2 (5 bases). V was pared by 5 bases and J by 7 bases, with 26 bases between. The CDR3 is 18 amino acids. Germline loops: CDR1 SGHVS, CDR2 FNYEAQ. This CDR3 is CASSPVYAGDIGIGELFF. As DNA, the CDR3 is TGTGCCAGCAGCCCAGTGTACGCGGGCGACATTGGCATCGGGGAGCTGTTTTTT.

This chain links TRBV21-1 with TRBJ2-3; the table names TRBD2, a call not compared with the DNA. TRBV21-1 is described as a pseudogene. This CDR3 has 16 residues. The CDR3 is CASSNLGTSVVDTQYF. DNA for the CDR3: TGTGCCAGCAGCAACCTTGGGACTAGCGTTGTAGATACGCAGTATTTT.

The chain is built from TRBV6-6 and TRBJ2-3; D call uncertain. Between the trimmed V and J ends, which lost 2 bases and 3 bases, there was a span of 9 bases. This CDR3 is built from 14 residues. Germline CDR1 reads MNHNY; CDR2 reads SVGAGI (reference sequence). Written as DNA, the CDR3 is TGTGCCAGCAGTTACGCCGGTGGTACAGATACGCAGTATTTT. This encodes CASSYAGGTDTQYF.

V gene TRBV29-1 combines with J gene TRBJ1-1; D not certain. The CDR3 is made up of 14 amino acids. The germline CDR1 and CDR2 sequences are SQVTM and ANQGSEA. V shed 5 bases and J shed 0 bases, with 13 bases lying between them. The chain's CDR3 is CSVKREGLNTEAFF. CDR3 in DNA: TGCAGCGTTAAACGTGAGGGTTTGAACACTGAAGCTTTCTTT. The full variable domain, rest sourced from reference TRBV29-1 and TRBJ1-1, is SAVISQKPSRDICQRGTSLTIQCQVDSQVTMMFWYRQQPGQSLTLIATANQGSEATYESGFVIDKFPISRPNLTFSTLTVSNMSPEDSSIYLCSVKREGLNTEAFFGQGTRLTVV.

CDR3 in amino acids: CASSPKYGRTGEAFF. For the CDR3, the DNA is TGTGCCAGCAGCCCCAAGTATGGACGCACAGGAGAAGCTTTCTTT. The gene calls are TRBV13 and TRBJ1-1, with D possibly TRBD1 on 5 matching bases. Germline V CDR1 and CDR2: PRHDT, FYEKMQ (reference sequence). There are 15 residues in the CDR3. V lost 5 bases and J lost 8, with 21 bases in between.

The chain links TRBV12-5 to TRBJ1-1; 8 bases line up with TRBD1. The CDR3 sequence is 14 residues long. After removal of 1 base from V and 4 bases from J, the junction contained 2 bases not matched to a gene. The V gene's germline CDR1 is LGHNT and CDR2 FRNRAP. For the CDR3, the DNA is TGTGCTAGTGGTTTGGGAACAGGGGGCACTGAAGCTTTCTTT. It yields the protein CASGLGTGGTEAFF.

This clone was recorded a few times. The V call is TRBV7-9, the J call TRBJ1-4; a weak D match, TRBD1 (5 bases). V was shortened by 5 bases and J by 3 bases, with 13 bases between the two germline ends. Germline values: CDR1 SEHNR, CDR2 FQNEAQ (reference sequence). The CDR3 covers 15 residues. CDR3 in amino acids: CASSRDSYSNEKLFF. The CDR3 bases are TGTGCCAGCAGCAGAGACAGTTATTCTAATGAAAAACTGTTTTTT.

This clone is deemed medium-sized. This chain connects TRBV7-2 to TRBJ2-3; perhaps TRBD2 as D (5 bases). Germline values: CDR1 SGHTA, CDR2 FQGNSA. V shed 2 bases and J shed 5 bases, with 14 bases lying between them. The CDR3 loop spans 15 amino acids. The CDR3, as DNA: TGTGCCAGCAGCTTAAGTATAACTAGTCAAGATACGCAGTATTTT. This sequence encodes CASSLSITSQDTQYF.

Here the CDR3 reads CSAASGAHNEQFF. In nucleotides, the CDR3 is TGCAGCGCAGCTAGCGGGGCTCACAATGAGCAGTTCTTC. This chain joins TRBV29-1 and TRBJ2-1; 9 bases fit TRBD2. V lost 7 bases to trimming and J lost 5 bases; unmatched junction nucleotides: 6. In germline, CDR1 is SQVTM, CDR2 ANQGSEA. CDR3 length: 13 residues.

The chain joins TRBV5-1 to TRBJ2-7; D might be TRBD1 (6 bases). The ends were cut back, 0 bases at V and 1 base at J, with 11 bases in the middle. CDR3 length equals 15 residues. The V gene's germline CDR1 is SGHRS and CDR2 YFSETQ. This chain's CDR3 is CASSLDRALSYEQYF. Written as DNA, the CDR3 is TGCGCCAGCAGCTTGGACAGGGCTTTGTCCTACGAGCAGTACTTC. The whole variable domain, remainder taken from reference TRBV5-1 and TRBJ2-7, is KAGVTQTPRYLIKTRGQQVTLSCSPISGHRSVSWYQQTPGQGLQFLFEYFSETQRNKGNFPGRFSGRQFSNSRSEMNVSTLELGDSALYLCASSLDRALSYEQYFGPGTRLTVT.

V gene TRBV27 combines with J gene TRBJ1-2, with no clear D. The CDR3 is 14 residues long. The V gene's germline CDR1 is MNHEY and CDR2 SMNVEV (reference sequence). With 5 bases removed from V and 2 bases from J, the gap between germline ends came to 12 bases. The CDR3 DNA follows: TGTGCCAGCAGTCAACAAAGAATGAACTATGGCTACACCTTC. It codes for CASSQQRMNYGYTF.

Concerning this clone itself: One end of the junction varies from germline; a read error may be responsible. CDR3 nucleotide sequence: TGTGCCAGTAGTGTAGACAGGATCTATGGCTACACCTTC. Protein: CASSVDRIYGYTF. The V gene is TRBV19, the J gene TRBJ1-2; a weak D match, TRBD1 (6 bases). Germline lookup yields CDR1 LNHDA and CDR2 SQIVND (reference sequence). The CDR3 covers 13 residues.

This clone appeared a few times. The chain uses TRBV2 and TRBJ1-5, with D perhaps matching TRBD1 (6 bases). Trimming took off 7 bases at V and 1 base at J, with 17 bases between the two ends. Germline V gives CDR1 SNHLY, CDR2 FYNNEI. The CDR3 is 16 residues long. The DNA of the CDR3 is TGTGCCAGCACCTTGGGGGCTATCGCGAGCAATCAGCCCCAGCATTTT. Translating gives CASTLGAIASNQPQHF.

The gene calls are TRBV12-5 and TRBJ2-1, with 9 nucleotides matching TRBD1. The V gene end was trimmed by 6 bases and the J gene end by 16 bases; junction bases not matched to a gene: 7. This CDR3 has 11 residues. The V gene's germline CDR1 is LGHNT and CDR2 FRNRAP. The DNA for the CDR3 is TGTGCTAGTGGGCGGGGACAGGGTAAATTCTTC. Protein sequence: CASGRGQGKFF.

The V and J genes are TRBV14 and TRBJ2-7; TRBD1 matches 7 bases. Germline loops: CDR1 SGHDN, CDR2 FVKESK. With 3 bases clipped from V and 3 bases from J, the junction kept 5 bases outside the gene matches. This CDR3 has 14 residues. The CDR3 reads CASSQHRGLYEQYF. CDR3 DNA sequence: TGTGCCAGCAGCCAGCACAGGGGCCTCTACGAGCAGTACTTC.

This sequence joins TRBV5-1 and TRBJ1-4; 10 bases line up with TRBD1. Losses at the gene ends were 4 bases for V and 7 bases for J; bases not matched to a gene: 7. The CDR3 is 15 amino acids. Germline V gives CDR1 SGHRS, CDR2 YFSETQ. The CDR3 region is CASSRDRGRGEKLFF. CDR3 nucleotides: TGCGCCAGCAGCCGAGACAGGGGGCGAGGTGAAAAACTGTTTTTT.